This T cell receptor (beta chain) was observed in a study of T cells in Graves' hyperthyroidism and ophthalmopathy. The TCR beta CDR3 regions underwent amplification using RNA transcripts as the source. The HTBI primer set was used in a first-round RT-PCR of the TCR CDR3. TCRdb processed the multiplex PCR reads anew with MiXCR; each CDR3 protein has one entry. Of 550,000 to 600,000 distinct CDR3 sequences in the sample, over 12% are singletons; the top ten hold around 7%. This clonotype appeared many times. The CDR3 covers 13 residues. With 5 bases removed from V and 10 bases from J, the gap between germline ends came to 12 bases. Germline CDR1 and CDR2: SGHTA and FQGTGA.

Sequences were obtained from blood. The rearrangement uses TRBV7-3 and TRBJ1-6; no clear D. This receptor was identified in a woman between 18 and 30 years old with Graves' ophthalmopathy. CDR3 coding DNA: TGTGCCAGCAGCCTTGGTCCCGGCTCACCCCTCCACTTT. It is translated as CASSLGPGSPLHF.